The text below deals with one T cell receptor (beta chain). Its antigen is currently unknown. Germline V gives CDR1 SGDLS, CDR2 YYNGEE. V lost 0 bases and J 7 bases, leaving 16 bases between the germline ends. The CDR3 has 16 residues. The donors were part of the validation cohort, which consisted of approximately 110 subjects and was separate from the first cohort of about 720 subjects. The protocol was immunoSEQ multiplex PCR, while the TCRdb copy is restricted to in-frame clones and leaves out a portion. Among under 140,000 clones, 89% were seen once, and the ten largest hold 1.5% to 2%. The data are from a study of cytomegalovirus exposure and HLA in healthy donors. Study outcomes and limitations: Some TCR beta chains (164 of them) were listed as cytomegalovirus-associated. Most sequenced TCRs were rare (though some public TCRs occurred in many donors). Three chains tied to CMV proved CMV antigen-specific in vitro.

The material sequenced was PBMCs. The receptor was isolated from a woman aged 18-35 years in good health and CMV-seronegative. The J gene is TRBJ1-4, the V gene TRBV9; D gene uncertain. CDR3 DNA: TGTGCCAGCAGCGTAGGCGCTAGAGGGTGGGGTGAAAAACTGTTTTTT. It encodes CASSVGARGWGEKLFF. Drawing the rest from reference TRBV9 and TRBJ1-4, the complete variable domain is DSGVTQTPKHLITATGQRVTLRCSPRSGDLSVYWYQQSLDQGLQFLIQYYNGEERAKGNILERFSAQQFPDLHSELNLSSLELGDSALYFCASSVGARGWGEKLFFGSGTQLSVL.